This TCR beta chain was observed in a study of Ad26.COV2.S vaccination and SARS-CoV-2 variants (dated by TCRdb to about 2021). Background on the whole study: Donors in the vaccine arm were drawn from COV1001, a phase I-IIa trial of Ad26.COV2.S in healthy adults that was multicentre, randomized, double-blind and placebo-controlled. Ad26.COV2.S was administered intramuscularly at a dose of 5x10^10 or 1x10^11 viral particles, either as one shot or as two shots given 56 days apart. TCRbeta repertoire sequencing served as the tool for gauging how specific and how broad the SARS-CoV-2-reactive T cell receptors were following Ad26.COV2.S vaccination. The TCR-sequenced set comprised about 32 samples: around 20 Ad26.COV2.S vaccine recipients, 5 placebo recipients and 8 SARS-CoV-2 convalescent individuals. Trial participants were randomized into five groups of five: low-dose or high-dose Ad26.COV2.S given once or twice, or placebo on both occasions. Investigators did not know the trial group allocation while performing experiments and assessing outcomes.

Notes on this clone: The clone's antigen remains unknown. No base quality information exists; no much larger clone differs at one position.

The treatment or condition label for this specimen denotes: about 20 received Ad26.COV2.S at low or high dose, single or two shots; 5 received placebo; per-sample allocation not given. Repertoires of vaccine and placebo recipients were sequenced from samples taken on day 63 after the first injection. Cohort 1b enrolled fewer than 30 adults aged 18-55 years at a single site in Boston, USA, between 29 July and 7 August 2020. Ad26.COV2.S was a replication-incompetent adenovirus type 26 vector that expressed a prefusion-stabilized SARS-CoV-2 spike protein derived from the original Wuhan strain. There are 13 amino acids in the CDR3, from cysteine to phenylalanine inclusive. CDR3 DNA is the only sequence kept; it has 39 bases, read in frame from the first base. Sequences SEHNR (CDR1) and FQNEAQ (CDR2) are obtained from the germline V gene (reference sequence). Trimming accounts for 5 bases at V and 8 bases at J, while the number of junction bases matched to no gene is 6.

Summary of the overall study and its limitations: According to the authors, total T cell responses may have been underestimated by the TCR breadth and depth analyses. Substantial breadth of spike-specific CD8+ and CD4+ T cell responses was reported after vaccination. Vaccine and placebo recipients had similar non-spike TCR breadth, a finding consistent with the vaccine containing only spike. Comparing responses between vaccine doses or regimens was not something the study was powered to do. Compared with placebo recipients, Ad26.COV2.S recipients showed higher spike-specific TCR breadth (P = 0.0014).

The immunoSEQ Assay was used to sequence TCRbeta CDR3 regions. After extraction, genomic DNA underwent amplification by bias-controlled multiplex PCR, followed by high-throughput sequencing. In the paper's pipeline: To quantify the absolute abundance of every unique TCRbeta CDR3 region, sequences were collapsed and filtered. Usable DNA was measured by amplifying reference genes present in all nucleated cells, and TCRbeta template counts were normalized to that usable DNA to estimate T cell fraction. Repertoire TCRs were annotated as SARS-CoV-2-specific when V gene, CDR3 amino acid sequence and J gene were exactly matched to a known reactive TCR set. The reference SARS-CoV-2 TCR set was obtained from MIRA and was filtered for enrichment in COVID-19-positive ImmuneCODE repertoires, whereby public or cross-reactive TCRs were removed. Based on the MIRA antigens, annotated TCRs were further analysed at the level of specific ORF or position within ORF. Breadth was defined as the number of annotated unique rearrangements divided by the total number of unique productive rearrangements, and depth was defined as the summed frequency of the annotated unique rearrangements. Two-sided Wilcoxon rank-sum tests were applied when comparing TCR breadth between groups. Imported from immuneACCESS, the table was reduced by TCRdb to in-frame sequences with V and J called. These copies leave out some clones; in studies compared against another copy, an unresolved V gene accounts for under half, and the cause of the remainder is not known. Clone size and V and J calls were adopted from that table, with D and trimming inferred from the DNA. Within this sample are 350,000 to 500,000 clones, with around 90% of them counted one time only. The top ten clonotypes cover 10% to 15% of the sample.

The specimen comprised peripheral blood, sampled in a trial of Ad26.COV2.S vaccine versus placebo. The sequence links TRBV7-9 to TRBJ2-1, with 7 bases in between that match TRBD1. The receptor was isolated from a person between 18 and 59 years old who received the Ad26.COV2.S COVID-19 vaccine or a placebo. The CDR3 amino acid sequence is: CASSPGQVYEQFF. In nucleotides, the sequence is TGTGCCAGCAGCCCAGGACAGGTCTATGAGCAGTTCTTC. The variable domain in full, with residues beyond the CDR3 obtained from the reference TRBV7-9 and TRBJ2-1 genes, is DTGVSQNPRHKITKRGQNVTFRCDPISEHNRLYWYRQTLGQGPEFLTYFQNEAQLEKSRLLSDRFSAERPKGSFSTLEIQRTEQGDSAMYLCASSPGQVYEQFFGPGTRLTVL.